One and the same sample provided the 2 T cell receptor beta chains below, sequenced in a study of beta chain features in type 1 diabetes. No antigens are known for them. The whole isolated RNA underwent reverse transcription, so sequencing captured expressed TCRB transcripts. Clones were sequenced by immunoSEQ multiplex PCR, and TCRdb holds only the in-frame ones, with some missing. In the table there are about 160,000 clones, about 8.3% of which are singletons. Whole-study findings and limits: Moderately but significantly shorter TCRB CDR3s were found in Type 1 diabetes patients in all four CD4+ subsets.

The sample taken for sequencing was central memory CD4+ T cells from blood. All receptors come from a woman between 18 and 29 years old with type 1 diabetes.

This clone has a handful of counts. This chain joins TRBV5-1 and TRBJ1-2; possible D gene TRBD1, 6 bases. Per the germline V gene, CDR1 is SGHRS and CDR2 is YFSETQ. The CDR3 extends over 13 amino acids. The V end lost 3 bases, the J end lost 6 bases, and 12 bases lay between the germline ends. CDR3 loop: CASSSNRVNGYTF. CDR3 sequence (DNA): TGCGCCAGCAGCTCTAACAGGGTAAATGGCTACACCTTC.

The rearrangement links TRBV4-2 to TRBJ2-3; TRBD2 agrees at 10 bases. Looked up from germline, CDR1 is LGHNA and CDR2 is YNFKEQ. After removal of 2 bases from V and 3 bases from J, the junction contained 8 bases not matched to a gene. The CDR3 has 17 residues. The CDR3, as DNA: TGTGCCAGCAGCCAAAGAGAACTAGCGGGATATACAGATACGCAGTATTTT. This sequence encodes CASSQRELAGYTDTQYF.